Each of the 13 T cell receptor beta chains below was sequenced from the same sample in a study of blood T cell repertoires in COVID-19. The table came from immunoSEQ multiplex PCR; TCRdb's copy has only in-frame clones and leaves some out. The sample holds 250,000 to 350,000 clones, around 81% seen once. The sequenced sample was peripheral blood. The receptors were sampled from a person between 65 and 79 years old with COVID-19, enrolled during active disease.

This chain links TRBV29-1 with TRBJ1-1, with 7 bases identical to TRBD1. Germline CDR1 is SQVTM and CDR2 is ANQGSEA. The CDR3 totals 14 residues. J lost 9 bases, V lost 6 bases, and 16 bases had no gene match. CDR3 nucleotides: TGCAGCGTCTCCGAGTCACTAGGGGGCGGAAAAGCTTTCTTT. It specifies CSVSESLGGGKAFF.

This chain links TRBV6-5 with TRBJ1-2, with a weak D call TRBD1 (6 bases). The CDR3 is made up of 15 amino acids. Germline V gives CDR1 MNHEY, CDR2 SVGAGI. Trimming removed 6 bases from V and 5 bases from J, with 19 bases in between. The CDR3 loop is CASRAIDRLGYGYTF. Here the CDR3 DNA reads TGTGCCAGCAGAGCTATTGACAGGCTAGGGTATGGCTACACCTTC.

This clone was counted once. The chain combines TRBV7-2 with TRBJ1-2, with a tentative D call TRBD1 (6 bases). CDR3 length equals 15 residues. The V gene lost 4 bases and the J gene lost 4 bases, with 16 bases spanning the gap. Germline V lookup: CDR1 SGHTA, CDR2 FQGNSA. DNA for the CDR3: TGTGCCAGCAGCTCCGTACGGACAGAGATCTATGGCTACACCTTC. Encoded protein: CASSSVRTEIYGYTF.

The chain carries TRBV9 and TRBJ1-2; D gene ambiguous. Germline CDR1 is SGDLS and CDR2 is YYNGEE. CDR3 length: 13 residues. Trimming took 0 bases from V and 4 from J, leaving 7 bases between them. CDR3 region: CASSVDVSYGYTF. The CDR3 region has the DNA TGTGCCAGCAGCGTAGACGTCAGCTATGGCTACACCTTC.

This chain connects TRBV12-3 or TRBV12-4 to TRBJ2-7; D may be TRBD2 (5 bases). The germline V and J ends were trimmed by 4 bases and 4 bases, with 11 bases remaining between them. This CDR3 comprises 13 residues. The CDR3 loop is CASSSSPGYEQYF. For the CDR3, the DNA is TGTGCCAGCAGTTCTAGCCCGGGTTACGAGCAGTACTTC.

The chain is built from TRBV5-3 and TRBJ2-7, with TRBD1 matching 7 bases. Being an ORF, TRBV5-3 has a function that is uncertain. There are 13 residues in the CDR3. With V trimmed by 7 bases and J by 3 bases, 7 bases remained unmatched. DNA of the CDR3: TGTGCCAGATCGACAGGGAATAACTACGAGCAGTACTTC. Amino acid sequence: CARSTGNNYEQYF.

The chain has TRBV25-1 and TRBJ1-2, with 7 positions matching TRBD1. Germline V gene sequence: CDR1 MGHDK, CDR2 SYGVNS. J gave up 6 bases and V 4 bases, and 5 bases lay outside the gene matches. The CDR3 has 13 amino acids. The CDR3 DNA reads TGTGCCAGCAGTGGGACAGGTCTGGATGGCTACACCTTC. It is translated as CASSGTGLDGYTF.

The genes are TRBV10-3 and TRBJ2-1; possible D gene TRBD1, 6 bases. Per the germline V gene, CDR1 is ENHRY and CDR2 is SYGVKD. CDR3 length equals 18 residues. The V and J ends lost 0 bases and 4 bases respectively, with 19 bases between them. CDR3 DNA sequence: TGTGCCATCAGTGAGTCTAATCCGGGGACAAAACTTTACAATGAGCAGTTCTTC. Its protein product is CAISESNPGTKLYNEQFF.

This chain joins TRBV4-3 and TRBJ2-2; D is undetermined. This CDR3 comprises 14 residues. CDR1 LGHNA and CDR2 YSLEER come from the germline V gene. V was trimmed by 0 bases and J by 5 bases, leaving 7 bases between them. The DNA for the CDR3 is TGCGCCAGCAGCCAAGAGTGGAGAACCGGGGAGCTGTTTTTT. The encoded protein is CASSQEWRTGELFF.

The CDR3 loop reads CASSPGTSGSMDTQYF. CDR3 coding DNA: TGTGCCAGCAGCCCCGGGACTAGCGGGAGCATGGATACGCAGTATTTT. The chain joins TRBV11-3 to TRBJ2-3; 14 bases fit TRBD2. This CDR3 region has 16 residues. Germline CDR1 is SGHNT and CDR2 is YENEEA. V gave up 5 bases and J gave up 6 bases; unmatched junction bases: 7.

The genes are TRBV6-5 and TRBJ1-2; weak D call: TRBD1 (5 bases). V was pared by 10 bases and J by 1 base, with 10 bases between. Germline lookup yields CDR1 MNHEY and CDR2 SVGAGI. The CDR3 is 12 amino acids. CDR3 nucleotide sequence: TGTGCCAACCGGGGACTTAACTATGGCTACACCTTC. It encodes CANRGLNYGYTF.

The gene calls are TRBV12-3 or TRBV12-4 and TRBJ1-2; D perhaps matches TRBD1 (6 bases). V lost 5 bases to trimming and J lost 4 bases, with 8 bases between them. The CDR3 extends over 12 amino acids. As DNA, the CDR3 is TGTGCCAGCAGTCCAGGGGTCTATGGCTACACCTTC. The encoded protein is CASSPGVYGYTF.

The chain employs TRBV7-8 and TRBJ2-3; D is uncertain. This CDR3 spans 15 amino acids. V was shortened by 1 base and J by 5 bases, with 13 bases between the two germline ends. Germline-derived CDR1 and CDR2 are SGHVS and FQNEAQ. The CDR3 region is CASSLVSRTLDTQYF. CDR3 nucleotides: TGTGCCAGCAGCTTAGTTAGTCGCACTTTAGATACGCAGTATTTT.